This TCR beta chain was sequenced during a study of T cells in Graves' hyperthyroidism and ophthalmopathy. Amplification of TCR beta CDR3 regions used RNA as the template. In the first-round RT-PCR of the TCR CDR3, the HTBI primer set was used. TCRdb called the multiplex PCR reads again in MiXCR, with one record for every CDR3 protein. The repertoire holds about 500,000 distinct CDR3 sequences, with about an eighth as singletons. Germline V gene lookup returns CDR1 LGHDT and CDR2 YNNKEL (reference sequence). There are 17 residues in the CDR3. V lost 0 bases, J lost 5 bases, and 17 bases lay in between. This clonotype was counted many times.

The chain couples TRBV3-1 to TRBJ2-1, with D maybe TRBD1 (6 bases). The sample consisted of blood. This receptor was identified in a young woman with Graves' hyperthyroidism. CDR3 residues: CASSQDLGRGFDNEQFF. The CDR3, as DNA: TGTGCCAGCAGCCAAGATCTGGGCAGGGGTTTCGACAATGAGCAGTTCTTC.